Below are 7 T cell receptor beta chains sequenced from a single sample in a study of shared clonotypes between healthy human individuals. CD45RO-negative cells were positively selected for CCR7, leaving out terminally differentiated effector memory CD45RA+ cells. Method: immunoSEQ multiplex PCR; TCRdb's copy keeps in-frame clones and lacks some. Among about 2,100,000 clones, about 93% were seen once, and the ten largest hold more than 1.5%. The sequencing sample was made of naive CD8+ T cells from PBMCs. All receptors derive from a man in his late teens or twenties in good health. Some clones in this sample may be carry-over from other donors' samples.

The DNA of the CDR3 is TGCGCCAGCAGCCAACGTAGCGGGTTCTACAATGAGCAGTTCTTC. Translating it yields CASSQRSGFYNEQFF. V usage is TRBV4-1 and J usage is TRBJ2-1; 7 bases fit TRBD2. The CDR3 is made up of 15 amino acids. Germline values: CDR1 MGHRA, CDR2 YSYEKL. With V trimmed by 2 bases and J by 3 bases, 4 bases remained unmatched.

CDR3 in DNA: TGTGCCTGGAGCCCGAGTTTAAGGGCACGGCGATACAATGAGCAGTTCTTC. Translated: CAWSPSLRARRYNEQFF. The chain couples TRBV30 to TRBJ2-1, with no clear D. CDR1 is GTSNPN and CDR2 is SVGIG in the germline V gene (reference sequence). The CDR3 extends over 17 amino acids. V was shortened by 3 bases and J by 4 bases, with 22 bases between the two germline ends. Based on the CDR3 plus reference TRBV30 and TRBJ2-1, the full variable domain is SQTIHQWPATLVQPVGSPLSLECTVEGTSNPNLYWYRQAAGRGLQLLFYSVGIGQISSEVPQNLSASRPQDRQFILSSKKLLLSDSGFYLCAWSPSLRARRYNEQFFGPGTRLTVL.

The count of this clone is one. The chain combines TRBV28 with TRBJ1-2, with TRBD1 matching 8 bases. V was pared by 8 bases and J by 1 base, with 15 bases of the junction left unmatched. This CDR3 is 17 amino acids long. Germline lookup yields CDR1 MDHEN and CDR2 SYDVKM. In DNA, the CDR3 is TGTGCCAGCCTTGGGGACCCGACAGGGGATATTAACTATGGCTACACCTTC. It codes for CASLGDPTGDINYGYTF.

This clone was counted once. In the same sample, other DNA sequences code for this CDR3. J is TRBJ2-7 and V is TRBV6-5, with TRBD2 matching 7 bases. Unmatched junction bases numbered 15, after V lost 6 bases and J lost 7 bases. The CDR3 has 15 amino acids. Germline V CDR1 and CDR2: MNHEY, SVGAGI. CDR3 loop: CASRSLSREIHEQYF. The CDR3 DNA sequence: TGTGCCAGCAGGTCGCTCTCGCGGGAGATCCATGAGCAGTACTTC.

The table lists this clone with a count of one. V and J are TRBV6-4 and TRBJ1-2; TRBD1 matches at 9 bases. The CDR3 length is 16 residues. Losses at the gene ends were 5 bases for V and 4 bases for J; bases not matched to a gene: 11. CDR1 MRHNA and CDR2 SNTAGT come from the germline V gene. In nucleotides, the CDR3 is TGTGCCAGCAGTACCGGGACAGGGAATCCGGTCTATGGCTACACCTTC. Translated, it gives CASSTGTGNPVYGYTF.

V usage is TRBV10-1 and J usage is TRBJ2-1; 8 bases fit TRBD2. The CDR3 covers 16 residues. After removal of 3 bases from V and 1 base from J, the junction contained 5 bases not matched to a gene. From germline, CDR1 is WNHNN and CDR2 SYGVQD (reference sequence). The DNA of the CDR3 is TGCGCCAGCAGTGATGAGCGGGAGAGATCCTACAATGAGCAGTTCTTC. Translation gives CASSDERERSYNEQFF.

This clone showed up just once. V usage is TRBV5-1 and J usage is TRBJ1-1; unclear D gene. V gave up 1 base and J gave up 1 base, with 8 bases separating them. Germline CDR1 and CDR2: SGHRS and YFSETQ. The CDR3 spans 14 residues. The CDR3 region has the DNA TGCGCCAGCAGCTTGAACACTCCGAACACTGAAGCTTTCTTT. This gives the protein CASSLNTPNTEAFF.